These 17 T cell receptor beta chains came from one sample sequenced in a study of T cell responses to AZD1222 COVID-19 vaccine. TCRdb keeps only in-frame clones here, not all; method: immunoSEQ multiplex PCR. The profile covers about 72,000 clones, with about nine tenths appearing a single time and 20% to 30% taken by the ten largest. The source was peripheral blood, collected on day 0 of AZD1222 vaccination. Receptors originate from an adult in good health.

The chain carries TRBV27 and TRBJ1-3; D may be TRBD1 (5 bases). Germline lookup yields CDR1 MNHEY and CDR2 SMNVEV (reference sequence). The CDR3 runs 17 residues. V was shortened by 3 bases and J by 4 bases, with 19 bases between the two germline ends. CDR3 region: CASSFRWEVGPGNTIYF. CDR3 sequence (DNA): TGTGCCAGCAGTTTCAGGTGGGAAGTGGGGCCCGGAAACACCATATATTTT.

This clone was seen only a few times. The chain joins TRBV18 to TRBJ2-1, with 13 nucleotides matching TRBD2. The V and J ends lost 2 bases and 5 bases, in that order; junction bases with no gene match: 3. There are 16 residues in the CDR3. Germline V lookup: CDR1 KGHSH, CDR2 LQKENI. The CDR3 sequence is CASSPTGLAGNNEQFF. In DNA, the CDR3 is TGTGCCAGCTCACCAACGGGACTAGCGGGGAACAATGAGCAGTTCTTC.

In DNA, the CDR3 is TGTGCCAGCAGTCTGGGACAGTCTCTGAGCTACACCTTC. Its protein is CASSLGQSLSYTF. The chain recombines TRBV6-5 with TRBJ1-2, with TRBD1 matching 7 bases. The junction had 9 bases not matched to a gene; V was cut back by 5 bases and J by 9 bases. Germline V lookup: CDR1 MNHEY, CDR2 SVGAGI. The CDR3 has 13 amino acids.

The V and J genes are TRBV6-6 and TRBJ2-4; weak D call: TRBD1 (6 bases). CDR1 MNHNY and CDR2 SVGAGI come from the germline V gene (reference sequence). This CDR3 is built from 14 residues. V was trimmed by 4 bases and J by 6 bases, leaving 13 bases between them. CDR3 amino acids: CASSSSGVGNIQYF. CDR3 in DNA: TGTGCCAGCAGTTCCTCAGGGGTCGGAAACATTCAGTACTTC.

The chain uses TRBV3-1 (or the pseudogene TRBV3-2) and TRBJ1-2, with 11 bases lining up with TRBD1. Germline assignment: CDR1 LGHDT and CDR2 YNNKEL (reference sequence). With V trimmed by 8 bases and J by 4 bases, 6 bases remained unmatched. The CDR3 sequence is 14 residues long. The chain's CDR3 is CASARTGGGYGYTF. CDR3 DNA: TGTGCCAGCGCCCGGACAGGGGGCGGCTATGGCTACACCTTC.

This rearrangement joins TRBV3-1 (or the pseudogene TRBV3-2) to TRBJ2-1; D uncertain. This CDR3 has 11 amino acids. V lost 4 bases to trimming and J lost 7 bases, with 5 bases between them. CDR1 and CDR2 (germline): LGHDT, YNNKEL (reference sequence). The CDR3 nucleotides read TGTGCCAGCAGCCTTAAAAATGAGCAGTTCTTC. Residues: CASSLKNEQFF.

The rearrangement links TRBV5-1 to TRBJ2-1; either TRBD1 or TRBD2 may supply D (6 bases each). The CDR3 is made up of 14 amino acids. Germline CDR1 and CDR2: SGHRS and YFSETQ. Trimming stripped 2 bases from V and 10 bases from J, with 16 bases between. CDR3 loop: CASSFDGGTPEQFF. The CDR3 DNA reads as TGCGCCAGCAGCTTCGACGGGGGCACTCCGGAGCAGTTCTTC.

The chain has TRBV18 and TRBJ1-1; D might be TRBD1 (5 bases). Trimming took off 2 bases at V and 6 bases at J, with 10 bases between the two ends. The CDR3 runs to 13 residues. Per the germline V gene, CDR1 is KGHSH and CDR2 is LQKENI. The CDR3 DNA is TGTGCCAGCTCACCAATTGCGGGACCTGAAGCTTTCTTT. The encoded protein is CASSPIAGPEAFF.

The chain has TRBV6-8 and TRBJ2-2; D ambiguous. Trimming removed 5 bases from V and 5 bases from J, with 9 bases in between. The CDR3 is 13 residues long. The germline CDR1 and CDR2 sequences are MNHGY and SAAAGT. As DNA, the CDR3 is TGTGCCAGCAGTACAATTTGGACCGGGGAGCTGTTTTTT. This codes for CASSTIWTGELFF.

The chain has TRBV28 and TRBJ1-3; D gene uncertain. This CDR3 region has 13 residues. With 3 bases removed from V and 0 bases from J, the gap between germline ends came to 3 bases. Germline lookup yields CDR1 MDHEN and CDR2 SYDVKM. The DNA for the CDR3 is TGTGCCAGCAGTTTTTACTCTGGAAACACCATATATTTT. Translated, it gives CASSFYSGNTIYF.

V and J are TRBV6-2 or TRBV6-3 and TRBJ1-5; TRBD1 might be the D (5 bases). Per germline, CDR1 MNHEY and CDR2 SVGEGT. Trimming took 2 bases from V and 1 from J, leaving 15 bases between them. This CDR3 region has 17 residues. The CDR3 nucleotides read TGTGCCAGCAGTTACCCCGCCGGGGGAATAAGCAATCAGCCCCAGCATTTT. Translating gives CASSYPAGGISNQPQHF.

The chain couples TRBV7-2 to TRBJ1-2; 12 nucleotides match TRBD1. Germline V gene data show CDR1 as SGHTA and CDR2 as FQGNSA. The CDR3 has 15 amino acids. V shed 5 bases, J shed 8 bases, and the junction held 9 bases outside the gene matches. The DNA of the CDR3 is TGTGCCAGCAGCCGGGACAGGGGGCTGGCTGGGGGCTACACCTTC. Its protein product is CASSRDRGLAGGYTF.

The chain has TRBV10-3 and TRBJ1-2; TRBD1 might be the D (5 bases). CDR3 length: 14 residues. Trimming took 10 bases from V and 0 from J, leaving 15 bases between them. Germline V gives CDR1 ENHRY, CDR2 SYGVKD. The CDR3 reads CATDPGQANYGYTF. The CDR3 DNA reads as TGTGCCACCGACCCGGGGCAGGCTAACTATGGCTACACCTTC.

The chain employs TRBV10-1 and TRBJ2-3; TRBD2 matches at 10 bases. Germline values: CDR1 WNHNN, CDR2 SYGVQD (reference sequence). After removal of 5 bases from V and 4 bases from J, the junction contained 6 bases not matched to a gene. This CDR3 is built from 15 residues. As DNA, the CDR3 is TGCGCCAGCAGTCCTCTAGCGGGGGAATCAGATACGCAGTATTTT. This sequence encodes CASSPLAGESDTQYF.

The chain couples TRBV5-6 to TRBJ1-4; D perhaps matches TRBD1 (5 bases). Deletions cut 3 bases from V and 6 bases from J, with 15 bases between. This CDR3 region has 15 residues. Germline V gene lookup returns CDR1 SGHDT and CDR2 YYEEEE. The CDR3 coding sequence is TGTGCCAGCAGCTCTCTAGTAGGGGAGTATGAAAAACTGTTTTTT. Protein product: CASSSLVGEYEKLFF. Supplemented by reference TRBV5-6 and TRBJ1-4, the full variable domain reads DAGVTQSPTHLIKTRGQQVTLRCSPKSGHDTVSWYQQALGQGPQFIFQYYEEEERQRGNFPDRFSGHQFPNYSSELNVNALLLGDSALYLCASSSLVGEYEKLFFGSGTQLSVL.

The rearrangement joins TRBV28 to TRBJ1-2; D unclear. CDR1 MDHEN and CDR2 SYDVKM come from the germline V gene. The CDR3 is made up of 14 amino acids. V was cut by 6 bases and J by 4 bases, with 15 bases left in between. The chain's CDR3 is CASSPADNLYGYTF. CDR3 coding DNA: TGTGCCAGCAGCCCGGCAGACAACCTCTATGGCTACACCTTC.

The chain is built from TRBV5-6 and TRBJ2-1; no reliable D call. V was clipped by 0 bases and J by 9 bases, with 10 bases between them. The germline V gene encodes CDR1 SGHDT and CDR2 YYEEEE. The CDR3 runs to 13 residues. CDR3 sequence (DNA): TGTGCCAGCAGCTTGGCTTCTGTGAGTGAGCAGTTCTTC. Translation: CASSLASVSEQFF.